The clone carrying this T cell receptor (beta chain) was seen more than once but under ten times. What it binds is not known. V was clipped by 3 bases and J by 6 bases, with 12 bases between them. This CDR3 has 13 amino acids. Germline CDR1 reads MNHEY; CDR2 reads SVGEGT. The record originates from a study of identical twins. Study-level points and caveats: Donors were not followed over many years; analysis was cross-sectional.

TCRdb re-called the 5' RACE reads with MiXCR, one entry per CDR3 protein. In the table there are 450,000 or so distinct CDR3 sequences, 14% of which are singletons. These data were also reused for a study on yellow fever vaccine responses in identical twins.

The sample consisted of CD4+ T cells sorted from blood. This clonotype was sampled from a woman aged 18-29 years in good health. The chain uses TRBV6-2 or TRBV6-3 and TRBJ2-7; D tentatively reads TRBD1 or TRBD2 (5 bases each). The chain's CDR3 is CASSYAGTGEQYF. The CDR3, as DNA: TGTGCCAGCAGTTATGCAGGGACGGGCGAGCAGTACTTC.